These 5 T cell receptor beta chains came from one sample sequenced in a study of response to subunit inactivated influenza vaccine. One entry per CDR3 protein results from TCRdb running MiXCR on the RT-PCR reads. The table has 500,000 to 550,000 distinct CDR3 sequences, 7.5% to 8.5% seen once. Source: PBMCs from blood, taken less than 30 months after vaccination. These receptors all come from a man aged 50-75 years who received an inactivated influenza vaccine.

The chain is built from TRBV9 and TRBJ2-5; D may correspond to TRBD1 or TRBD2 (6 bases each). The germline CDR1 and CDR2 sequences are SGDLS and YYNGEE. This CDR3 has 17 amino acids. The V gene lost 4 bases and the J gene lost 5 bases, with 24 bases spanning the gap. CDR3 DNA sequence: TGTGCCAGCAGCTTTTCTCTTAGGAGGGGGGCGGATGAGACCCAGTACTTC. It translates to CASSFSLRRGADETQYF.

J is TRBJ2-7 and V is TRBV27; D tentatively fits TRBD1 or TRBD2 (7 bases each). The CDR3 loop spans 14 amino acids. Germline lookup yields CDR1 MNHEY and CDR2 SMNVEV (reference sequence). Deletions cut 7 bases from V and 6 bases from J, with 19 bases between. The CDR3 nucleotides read TGTGCCAGCACCAGAACAGGGGCTAGCGGCGAGCAGTACTTC. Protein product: CASTRTGASGEQYF.

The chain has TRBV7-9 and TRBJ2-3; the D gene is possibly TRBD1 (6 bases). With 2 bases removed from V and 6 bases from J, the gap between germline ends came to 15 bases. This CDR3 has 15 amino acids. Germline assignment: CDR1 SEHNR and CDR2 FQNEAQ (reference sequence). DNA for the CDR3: TGTGCCAGCAGCTTAATTTTAACAGGGCCGGATACGCAGTATTTT. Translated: CASSLILTGPDTQYF.

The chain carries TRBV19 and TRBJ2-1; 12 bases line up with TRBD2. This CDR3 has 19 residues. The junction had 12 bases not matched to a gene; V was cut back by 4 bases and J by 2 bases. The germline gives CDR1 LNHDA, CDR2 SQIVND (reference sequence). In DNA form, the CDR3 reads TGTGCCAGTAGTACCCCGGGACTAGCGGGCCAGTCCCCCTACAATGAGCAGTTCTTC. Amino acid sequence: CASSTPGLAGQSPYNEQFF.

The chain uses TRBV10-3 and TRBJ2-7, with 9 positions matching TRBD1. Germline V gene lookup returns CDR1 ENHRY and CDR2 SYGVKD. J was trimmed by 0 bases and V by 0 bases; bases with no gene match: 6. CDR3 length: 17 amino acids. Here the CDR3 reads CAISESTGGVSSYEQYF. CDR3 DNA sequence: TGTGCCATCAGTGAGTCCACAGGGGGCGTTTCCTCCTACGAGCAGTACTTC.